This TCR beta chain was retrieved from a study of control samples from healthy donors and cancer patients. This clone was counted many times. The CDR3 is made up of 14 amino acids. The V gene end was trimmed by 4 bases and the J gene end by 1 base; junction bases not matched to a gene: 6. Germline V gene lookup returns CDR1 GTSNPN and CDR2 SVGIG (reference sequence). TCRdb keeps only in-frame clones here, not all; method: immunoSEQ multiplex PCR. The table lists approximately 170,000 clones, 90% to 95% of them singletons. The receptor was isolated from a woman under 40 in good health. This rearrangement joins TRBV30 to TRBJ1-1, with 7 bases that match TRBD1. The sequenced material came from blood. The CDR3 region has the DNA TGTGCCTGGACATCCCGGGACAGGAACACTGAAGCTTTCTTT. Its translation is CAWTSRDRNTEAFF. Using reference TRBV30 and TRBJ1-1 for the parts outside the CDR3, the full variable domain is SQTIHQWPATLVQPVGSPLSLECTVEGTSNPNLYWYRQAAGRGLQLLFYSVGIGQISSEVPQNLSASRPQDRQFILSSKKLLLSDSGFYLCAWTSRDRNTEAFFGQGTRLTVV.